The 15 T cell receptor beta chains below were found in one sample sequenced in a study of CD8+CD57+ T cells in acquired aplastic anemia listed by TCRdb under 2018. The patients picked for sequencing were ones in whom flow cytometry had shown an expansion of CD8+CD57+ cells. TCRdb names Illumina HiSeq 2000 as the instrument used. TCR beta VDJ combination and CDR3 sequence profiling used genomic DNA as the template. TCRdb trimmed the raw reads at Q25, called clones with MiXCR and kept productive beta chains. Every distinct CDR3 protein forms one entry, paired with its most common genes and DNA. The sample profile shows tens of thousands of distinct CDR3 sequences; under 80% of them were found once. The ten largest clones take up 65% to 85% of the sample. Sequencing was carried out using sorted CD4+, CD8+, or CD8+CD57+ T cells (not recorded which) from PBMCs. These receptors originate from a human donor with aplastic anemia.

The chain joins TRBV5-4 to TRBJ2-1, with 13 bases fitting TRBD2. CDR1 and CDR2 from the germline V gene are SGHNT and YYREEE (reference sequence). V trimming: 1 base; J trimming: 0 bases; junction bases outside the gene matches: 10. This CDR3 region has 20 residues. The CDR3 loop reads CASSLKGGTSGMSSYNEQFF. In nucleotides, the CDR3 is TGTGCCAGCAGCTTGAAAGGGGGGACTAGCGGGATGAGCTCCTACAATGAGCAGTTCTTC.

This clonotype was observed a few times. V usage is TRBV20-1 and J usage is TRBJ1-2; D remains ambiguous. Germline V gene lookup returns CDR1 DFQATT and CDR2 SNEGSKA (reference sequence). The CDR3 covers 10 residues. V lost 5 bases and J 3 bases, leaving 4 bases between the germline ends. The CDR3 DNA is TGCAGTGCTGACTACTATGGCTACACCTTC. The encoded protein is CSADYYGYTF.

Notes on this clonotype: It may be a read error: a sequence one base away is much more abundant. In nucleotides, the CDR3 is TGTGCCAGCGGCTTGGCCTGGCTAGCGGGAGACAATGAGCAGTTCTTC. As protein: CASGLAWLAGDNEQFF. The rearrangement links TRBV5-6 to TRBJ2-1; 10 nucleotides match TRBD2. The V gene's germline CDR1 is SGHDT and CDR2 YYEEEE. CDR3 size: 16 residues.

This sequence joins TRBV11-1 and TRBJ2-5; 8 bases align to TRBD2. The germline CDR1 and CDR2 sequences are SGHAT and FQDESV (reference sequence). This CDR3 comprises 15 residues. V lost 4 bases to trimming and J lost 4 bases; unmatched junction nucleotides: 8. For the CDR3, the DNA is TGTGCCAGCAGCTACTCGGGGGGGCATAGAGAGACCCAGTACTTC. It is translated as CASSYSGGHRETQYF.

V gene TRBV20-1 combines with J gene TRBJ2-7, with no clear D. CDR3 length: 14 amino acids. Trimming cost V 5 bases and J 2 bases, with 16 bases left between them. In germline, CDR1 is DFQATT, CDR2 SNEGSKA (reference sequence). CDR3 residues: CSADSPDETYEQYF. The CDR3 DNA is TGCAGTGCTGATAGCCCAGACGAGACCTACGAGCAGTACTTC.

This clonotype was observed many times. The chain recombines TRBV2 with TRBJ1-2; TRBD1 agrees at 8 bases. V was pared by 7 bases and J by 4 bases, with 11 bases of the junction left unmatched. The CDR3 is 15 amino acids. The germline gives CDR1 SNHLY, CDR2 FYNNEI. This chain's CDR3 is CASIKTGQDRYGYTF. The CDR3 DNA follows: TGTGCCAGCATTAAAACGGGACAGGATCGCTATGGCTACACCTTC.

This clonotype was seen many times. The chain is built from TRBV11-2 and TRBJ2-1, with 15 nucleotides matching TRBD2. The length of the CDR3 is 18 residues. V dropped 5 bases and J dropped 4; count of bases not matched to a gene: 9. Germline CDR1 and CDR2: SGHAT and FQNNGV. CDR3 amino acids: CASSPMGGTSGRYNEQFF. DNA for the CDR3: TGTGCCAGCAGCCCTATGGGCGGGACTAGCGGGAGGTACAATGAGCAGTTCTTC.

The chain couples TRBV24-1 to TRBJ1-2, with 9 bases aligning to TRBD1. CDR3 length: 15 amino acids. Germline CDR1 KGHDR, CDR2 SFDVKD. V lost 2 bases to trimming and J lost 5 bases; unmatched junction nucleotides: 5. The CDR3, as DNA: TGTGCCACCAGTGATTGGGGCGGGACAGGGTATGGCTACACCTTC. Residues: CATSDWGGTGYGYTF.

The chain recombines TRBV29-1 with TRBJ2-2; a weak D match, TRBD1 (5 bases). V dropped 7 bases and J dropped 4 bases, with 13 bases sitting between them. The CDR3 totals 13 residues. Germline CDR1 is SQVTM and CDR2 is ANQGSEA. The CDR3 spells CSGGYGATGELFF. CDR3 DNA: TGCAGCGGGGGCTACGGAGCCACCGGGGAGCTGTTTTTT.

This clonotype came up once. The rearrangement uses TRBV29-1 and TRBJ2-5, with no clear D. Germline-derived CDR1 and CDR2 are SQVTM and ANQGSEA. V was clipped by 2 bases and J by 5 bases, with 12 bases between them. This CDR3 is built from 13 residues. CDR3 bases: TGCAGCGTTGAACCTCCCCCCGACGAGACCCAGTACTTC. This codes for CSVEPPPDETQYF.

This clonotype was seen a handful of times. The V call is TRBV24-1, the J call TRBJ2-5; D might be TRBD1 or TRBD2, each matching 6 bases. The ends were cut back, 3 bases at V and 9 bases at J, with 19 bases in the middle. Germline V lookup: CDR1 KGHDR, CDR2 SFDVKD. The CDR3 contains 15 residues. This CDR3 is CATSDPPPTGGAQYF. In DNA, the CDR3 is TGTGCCACCAGTGATCCCCCCCCGACAGGAGGGGCCCAGTACTTC.

The chain is built from TRBV4-1 and TRBJ2-7; perhaps D is TRBD1 or TRBD2 (6 bases each). CDR1 MGHRA and CDR2 YSYEKL come from the germline V gene. This CDR3 is built from 14 residues. V lost 0 bases to trimming and J lost 3 bases, with 9 bases between them. CDR3 coding DNA: TGCGCCAGCAGCCAAGAACAGGGACTCTACGAGCAGTACTTC. As protein: CASSQEQGLYEQYF.

Turning to this clonotype: The CDR3 ends on some other residue instead of the conserved phenylalanine or tryptophan, so this is likely a read error. The chain carries TRBV16 and TRBJ1-1; a weak D match, TRBD1 (6 bases). The germline gives CDR1 KGHSY, CDR2 FQNENV. The germline V and J ends were trimmed by 6 bases and 0 bases, with 17 bases remaining between them. This CDR3 has 16 residues. The CDR3 DNA follows: TGTGCCAGCAGTCCCCCCGGGGGCTTCATGAACACTGAAGCTTTCTTA. It yields the protein CASSPPGGFMNTEAFL.

The chain has TRBV6-2 or TRBV6-3 and TRBJ2-7, with D perhaps matching TRBD1 or TRBD2 (5 bases each). Germline lookup yields CDR1 MNHEY and CDR2 SVGEGT. Deletions cut 5 bases from V and 0 bases from J, with 20 bases between. The CDR3 runs to 17 residues. The CDR3 sequence is CASSHFGTSWSSYEQYF. DNA of the CDR3: TGTGCCAGCAGTCACTTCGGGACCTCATGGAGCTCCTACGAGCAGTACTTC.

The CDR3 region has the DNA TGTGCCACCAGCAGAGTTGGACTAGCGGGGGCCGTATACGAGCAGTACTTC. Protein sequence: CATSRVGLAGAVYEQYF. The V call is TRBV15, the J call TRBJ2-7; 13 bases are a match to TRBD2. The J segment lost 4 bases and the V segment lost 1 base, leaving 7 bases of the junction unmatched. Looked up from germline, CDR1 is LNHNV and CDR2 is YYDKDF (reference sequence). This CDR3 is 17 amino acids long.